This passage covers 32 T cell receptor beta chains from one sample sequenced in a study of patients and donors after allogeneic stem cell transplantation. TCRdb recomputed calls from the RT-PCR reads with MiXCR, one row per CDR3 protein. The sample has roughly 250,000 distinct CDR3 sequences; roughly 15% are singletons. The sample was blood, either unsorted or a sorted T cell fraction (not recorded which). These receptors all come from a human donor who was either an allogeneic HSCT recipient or a stem cell or donor lymphocyte infusion donor (not recorded which). It is not recorded whose cells these are; they may come from a transplant donor.

This clonotype was seen ten or more times. The rearrangement uses TRBV20-1 and TRBJ1-1; no clear D. The CDR3 extends over 13 amino acids. V was trimmed by 3 bases and J by 0 bases, leaving 8 bases between them. Germline V gene lookup returns CDR1 DFQATT and CDR2 SNEGSKA (reference sequence). The chain's CDR3 is CSASRILNTEAFF. CDR3 nucleotides: TGCAGTGCTAGCAGGATCCTGAACACTGAAGCTTTCTTT.

This clonotype was observed a few times. This rearrangement joins TRBV5-5 to TRBJ1-6; no firm D call. The CDR3 has 15 amino acids. Deletions cut 4 bases from V and 7 bases from J, with 15 bases between. Germline-derived CDR1 and CDR2 are SGHKS and YYEKEE (reference sequence). The CDR3 coding sequence is TGTGCCAGCAGCCAGGATAGACGGTTGAATTCACCCCTCCACTTT. Amino acids: CASSQDRRLNSPLHF.

This clonotype was seen a few times. The chain couples TRBV12-3 or TRBV12-4 to TRBJ1-1; no clear D gene. V was pared by 3 bases and J by 5 bases, with 7 bases between. This CDR3 is built from 12 residues. CDR3 DNA: TGTGCCAGCAGTTTTTCCCGGACTGAAGCTTTCTTT. It yields the protein CASSFSRTEAFF.

In this sample, this clonotype turned up many times. CDR3 bases: TGTGCCAGTACGACGAGAAGGTACACCGGGGAGCTGTTTTTT. Its protein product is CASTTRRYTGELFF. The chain uses TRBV19 and TRBJ2-2; unclear D gene. Germline assignment: CDR1 LNHDA and CDR2 SQIVND (reference sequence). This CDR3 spans 14 amino acids. V shed 7 bases and J shed 3 bases, with 12 bases lying between them.

The gene calls are TRBV12-3 or TRBV12-4 and TRBJ1-5; no definite D call. The CDR3 runs to 16 residues. Deletions cut 4 bases from V and 0 bases from J, with 13 bases between. DNA for the CDR3: TGTGCCAGCAGTTCGGAAAACCTATATAGCAATCAGCCCCAGCATTTT. It yields the protein CASSSENLYSNQPQHF.

This clonotype was found many times. The rearrangement links TRBV10-3 to TRBJ1-3, with D possibly being TRBD1 (5 bases). CDR1 is ENHRY and CDR2 is SYGVKD in the germline V gene. The CDR3 is 18 amino acids. V was pared by 3 bases and J by 0 bases, with 18 bases between. The CDR3 spells CAISDMVGRSSSGNTIYF. For the CDR3, the DNA is TGTGCCATCAGTGATATGGTGGGACGCTCGAGCTCTGGAAACACCATATATTTT.

At least ten counts were recorded for this clonotype. The CDR3 region has the DNA TGTGCCAGCAGTTCCGGGACAGGGGATTCACCCCTCCACTTT. It specifies CASSSGTGDSPLHF. The rearrangement joins TRBV12-3 or TRBV12-4 to TRBJ1-6, with 10 bases fitting TRBD1. Trimming cost V 4 bases and J 8 bases; bases outside gene matches: 2. The CDR3 runs 14 residues.

This clonotype was recorded a few times. The chain combines TRBV20-1 with TRBJ2-5, with D perhaps matching TRBD1 (5 bases). V lost 4 bases to trimming and J lost 1 base, with 7 bases between them. The CDR3 contains 12 residues. Germline loops: CDR1 DFQATT, CDR2 SNEGSKA (reference sequence). The CDR3: CSANQGQETQYF. Here the CDR3 DNA reads TGCAGTGCTAACCAGGGCCAAGAGACCCAGTACTTC.

Only a few counts were recorded for this clonotype. V gene TRBV5-4 combines with J gene TRBJ2-5; D gene uncertain. The V gene's germline CDR1 is SGHNT and CDR2 YYREEE (reference sequence). The CDR3 contains 15 residues. Trimming pared 4 bases from V and 0 bases from J, leaving 13 bases between. For the CDR3, the DNA is TGTGCCAGCAGCAGATCCCCAGCCAACCAAGAGACCCAGTACTTC. Its protein is CASSRSPANQETQYF.

CDR3 loop: CSARDILRIDQPQHF. In DNA, the CDR3 is TGCAGTGCTAGAGACATACTCCGGATAGATCAGCCCCAGCATTTT. The gene calls are TRBV20-1 and TRBJ1-5; D is undetermined. This CDR3 comprises 15 residues. V lost 0 bases, J lost 5 bases, and 14 bases lay in between. Germline CDR1 DFQATT, CDR2 SNEGSKA (reference sequence).

The rearrangement joins TRBV24-1 to TRBJ2-3, with a weak D call TRBD1 (6 bases). CDR1 and CDR2 from the germline V gene are KGHDR and SFDVKD. V was trimmed by 0 bases and J by 5 bases, leaving 11 bases between them. The CDR3 totals 15 residues. The CDR3 protein is CATSDLEQGGDTQYF. The CDR3 DNA follows: TGTGCCACCAGTGATTTGGAACAGGGCGGAGATACGCAGTATTTT.

J is TRBJ1-2 and V is TRBV15; D unresolved. CDR1 and CDR2 (germline): LNHNV, YYDKDF (reference sequence). The V gene lost 5 bases and the J gene lost 5 bases, with 15 bases spanning the gap. This CDR3 is 14 amino acids long. The CDR3 sequence: CATSQYGRGYGYTF. The CDR3, as DNA: TGTGCCACCAGCCAATACGGGAGAGGGTATGGCTACACCTTC.

This clonotype was counted ten times or more. The chain links TRBV9 to TRBJ1-6; 7 bases are a match to TRBD1. J was trimmed by 10 bases and V by 0 bases; bases with no gene match: 4. The CDR3 runs 14 residues. Germline CDR1 SGDLS, CDR2 YYNGEE. CDR3 nucleotides: TGTGCCAGCAGCGTAGCAGGGGGTCACTCACCCCTCCACTTT. It encodes CASSVAGGHSPLHF. The whole variable domain, remainder taken from reference TRBV9 and TRBJ1-6, is DSGVTQTPKHLITATGQRVTLRCSPRSGDLSVYWYQQSLDQGLQFLIQYYNGEERAKGNILERFSAQQFPDLHSELNLSSLELGDSALYFCASSVAGGHSPLHFGNGTRLTVT.

The V and J genes are TRBV18 and TRBJ2-1, with 7 bases matching TRBD1. The length of the CDR3 is 15 residues. V dropped 4 bases and J dropped 0; count of bases not matched to a gene: 3. Germline V gene data show CDR1 as KGHSH and CDR2 as LQKENI. The CDR3 bases are TGTGCCAGCTCACGGGACAGAAGCTCCTACAATGAGCAGTTCTTC. It is translated as CASSRDRSSYNEQFF.

This clonotype turned up a few times. The V and J genes are TRBV20-1 and TRBJ1-5, with D maybe TRBD1 (6 bases). The CDR3 runs to 14 residues. Trimming took 3 bases from V and 6 from J, leaving 15 bases between them. Germline V lookup: CDR1 DFQATT, CDR2 SNEGSKA (reference sequence). CDR3 sequence: CSASLAGDSQPQHF. CDR3 DNA sequence: TGCAGTGCTAGTCTCGCAGGGGATAGTCAGCCCCAGCATTTT.

There are a few counts of this clonotype. An end of the junction does not agree with germline; a read error may underlie this. The chain combines TRBV5-6 with TRBJ1-1, with D perhaps matching TRBD1 (5 bases). Germline CDR1 is SGHDT and CDR2 is YYEEEE. The length of the CDR3 is 15 residues. CDR3 DNA sequence: TGTGCCAGCAGTTTGGGGCAGTTGATAGCCACTGAAGCTTTCTTT. It encodes CASSLGQLIATEAFF.

This clonotype was counted between two and nine times. CDR3 loop: CSVVDGSTEAFF. CDR3 bases: TGCAGCGTGGTAGATGGGTCAACTGAAGCTTTCTTT. The chain is built from TRBV29-1 and TRBJ1-1; D is unresolved. Trimming pared 6 bases from V and 5 bases from J, leaving 13 bases between. The germline V gene has CDR1 SQVTM and CDR2 ANQGSEA. The CDR3 runs to 12 residues.

The rearrangement uses TRBV30 and TRBJ2-1, with 12 nucleotides matching TRBD2. CDR3 length: 13 amino acids. Germline values: CDR1 GTSNPN, CDR2 SVGIG (reference sequence). V shed 2 bases, J shed 9 bases, and the junction held 2 bases outside the gene matches. The CDR3 DNA reads TGTGCCTGGAGTATGGGACTAGCGGGTGAGCAGTTCTTC. The encoded protein is CAWSMGLAGEQFF. The complete variable domain, with remaining parts taken from reference TRBV30 and TRBJ2-1, reads SQTIHQWPATLVQPVGSPLSLECTVEGTSNPNLYWYRQAAGRGLQLLFYSVGIGQISSEVPQNLSASRPQDRQFILSSKKLLLSDSGFYLCAWSMGLAGEQFFGPGTRLTVL.

In its sample, this clonotype was seen a few times. The chain combines TRBV9 with TRBJ2-4; TRBD1 is a possible D gene (6 bases). This CDR3 has 14 amino acids. Deletions cut 0 bases from V and 9 bases from J, with 13 bases between. Germline values: CDR1 SGDLS, CDR2 YYNGEE. The CDR3 region has the DNA TGTGCCAGCAGCGTAGGCGAGGGGGAAGGCATTCAGTACTTC. Amino acids: CASSVGEGEGIQYF.

The chain couples TRBV20-1 to TRBJ1-3, with unresolved D. The CDR3 loop spans 17 amino acids. The V and J ends lost 0 bases and 0 bases respectively, with 15 bases between them. The V gene's germline CDR1 is DFQATT and CDR2 SNEGSKA (reference sequence). The CDR3 coding sequence is TGCAGTGCTAGAGATCGATTAGGATTCAGCTCTGGAAACACCATATATTTT. It translates to CSARDRLGFSSGNTIYF.

A few counts support this clonotype. The chain links TRBV18 to TRBJ1-6; TRBD1 is a possible D gene (6 bases). Trimming removed 2 bases at V and 10 bases at J, with 15 bases between. Germline-derived CDR1 and CDR2 are KGHSH and LQKENI. This CDR3 contains 15 residues. CDR3 region: CASSPSQGWGSPLHF. As DNA, the CDR3 is TGTGCCAGCTCACCATCACAGGGTTGGGGGTCACCCCTCCACTTT.

The chain couples TRBV9 to TRBJ2-7, with 13 bases identical to TRBD2. The V gene end was trimmed by 6 bases and the J gene end by 3 bases; junction bases not matched to a gene: 6. This CDR3 is 15 amino acids long. CDR1 SGDLS and CDR2 YYNGEE come from the germline V gene. The DNA of the CDR3 is TGTGCCAGCACCAAAGGACTAGCGGGGGACTACGAGCAGTACTTC. Amino acid sequence: CASTKGLAGDYEQYF.

The rearrangement joins TRBV5-4 to TRBJ1-5; perhaps TRBD1 as D (6 bases). Germline values: CDR1 SGHNT, CDR2 YYREEE (reference sequence). Trimming stripped 1 base from V and 7 bases from J, with 21 bases between. The CDR3 loop spans 17 amino acids. CDR3 in amino acids: CASSLTGVGGAGQPQHF. The CDR3 bases are TGTGCCAGCAGCTTGACGGGGGTGGGGGGGGCCGGACAGCCCCAGCATTTT. The full variable domain, its missing parts supplied by reference TRBV5-4 and TRBJ1-5, is ETGVTQSPTHLIKTRGQQVTLRCSSQSGHNTVSWYQQALGQGPQFIFQYYREEENGRGNFPPRFSGLQFPNYSSELNVNALELDDSALYLCASSLTGVGGAGQPQHFGDGTRLSIL.

This clonotype was seen once. This chain links TRBV14 with TRBJ1-5; no reliable D call. Between the trimmed V and J ends, which lost 4 bases and 7 bases, there was a span of 11 bases. The CDR3 covers 13 residues. Germline-derived CDR1 and CDR2 are SGHDN and FVKESK. The CDR3 bases are TGTGCCAGCAGCCTAGCGATTGGGCAGCCCCAGCATTTT. It specifies CASSLAIGQPQHF.

This clonotype was seen repeatedly, ten times or more. The chain carries TRBV27 and TRBJ1-5; 10 nucleotides align to TRBD1. CDR1 MNHEY and CDR2 SMNVEV come from the germline V gene (reference sequence). The CDR3 sequence is 18 residues long. The V segment lost 3 bases and the J segment 0 bases; nucleotides outside the gene matches: 8. DNA for the CDR3: TGTGCCAGCAGTTTTCCGGGACAGGGGAGAAATAGCAATCAGCCCCAGCATTTT. Translated: CASSFPGQGRNSNQPQHF.

This clonotype was picked up many times. The gene calls are TRBV5-1 and TRBJ1-5; no reliable D call. CDR3 length: 13 amino acids. Looked up from germline, CDR1 is SGHRS and CDR2 is YFSETQ. V was clipped by 1 base and J by 7 bases, with 9 bases between them. The CDR3 nucleotides read TGCGCCAGCAGCTTGTATGTCGGGCAGCCCCAGCATTTT. This encodes CASSLYVGQPQHF.

This clonotype has ten or more counts. This chain uses TRBV24-1 with TRBJ2-1, with 10 bases fitting TRBD1. The germline V gene has CDR1 KGHDR and CDR2 SFDVKD. This CDR3 is 17 amino acids long. J was trimmed by 11 bases and V by 0 bases; bases with no gene match: 12. The CDR3 here is CATSDLPVRTGGRKQFF. CDR3 DNA sequence: TGTGCCACCAGTGATTTGCCTGTTAGGACAGGGGGTCGCAAGCAGTTCTTC.

This clonotype appeared many times. The V call is TRBV12-3 or TRBV12-4, the J call TRBJ2-1, with D possibly matching TRBD1 (5 bases). Trimming cost V 1 base and J 7 bases, with 8 bases left between them. The CDR3 loop spans 13 amino acids. For the CDR3, the DNA is TGTGCCAGCAGTTTAGTTGGGGCAAATGAGCAGTTCTTC. Encoded protein: CASSLVGANEQFF.

This clonotype occurred many times. The chain has TRBV6-1 and TRBJ2-1; the match to TRBD2 covers 14 bases. Trimming at V came to 5 bases and at J to 8 bases, leaving 5 bases not matched to a gene. CDR1 and CDR2 from the germline V gene are MNHNS and SASEGT. CDR3 size: 15 residues. The CDR3 nucleotides are TGTGCCAGCAGTACGGGGACTAGCGGGGGTCATGAGCAGTTCTTC. Translating gives CASSTGTSGGHEQFF.

There are many counts of this clonotype. V is TRBV28 and J is TRBJ2-5, with 9 positions matching TRBD2. J lost 5 bases, V lost 5 bases, and 9 bases had no gene match. The V gene's germline CDR1 is MDHEN and CDR2 SYDVKM. The CDR3 extends over 15 amino acids. CDR3 bases: TGTGCCAGCAGTGGCGGGACTAGCCTAAGGGAGACCCAGTACTTC. Translated, it gives CASSGGTSLRETQYF. The full variable domain, with the rest looked up from reference TRBV28 and TRBJ2-5, is DVKVTQSSRYLVKRTGEKVFLECVQDMDHENMFWYRQDPGLGLRLIYFSYDVKMKEKGDIPEGYSVSREKKERFSLILESASTNQTSMYLCASSGGTSLRETQYFGPGTRLLVL.

V gene TRBV6-2 or TRBV6-3 combines with J gene TRBJ1-2; 11 bases align to TRBD1. Germline lookup yields CDR1 MNHEY and CDR2 SVGEGT. This CDR3 has 15 amino acids. The J segment lost 4 bases and the V segment lost 2 bases, leaving 3 bases of the junction unmatched. The CDR3 DNA reads as TGTGCCAGCAGTTACCCCGGACAGGGGGCCTATGGCTACACCTTC. It translates to CASSYPGQGAYGYTF.

The gene calls are TRBV18 and TRBJ1-3; TRBD1 aligns across 7 bases. The CDR3 runs to 14 residues. Germline V gene data show CDR1 as KGHSH and CDR2 as LQKENI. Trimming cost V 4 bases and J 2 bases; bases outside gene matches: 2. The CDR3 sequence is CASSQGATGNTIYF. As DNA, the CDR3 is TGTGCCAGCTCACAGGGGGCCACTGGAAACACCATATATTTT.